This T cell receptor beta chain was captured in a study of shared clonotypes between healthy human individuals. Notes on the study in general: The study found lower generation probabilities in non-shared clonotypes than in those shared by all four donors. Compared with memory subsets, naive subsets generally had larger estimated richness.

As defined, naive CD8 cells were CD45RO-negative and positively selected for CCR7, with terminally differentiated effector memory CD45RA+ cells excluded. Some clones are missing from TCRdb's copy, which holds only in-frame ones; the method was immunoSEQ multiplex PCR. The table has about 2.1 million clones, roughly 91% seen once. The CDR3 extends over 12 amino acids. V lost 2 bases to trimming and J lost 7 bases, with 6 bases between them. Germline V gene sequence: CDR1 WSHSY, CDR2 SAAADI. In regard to this clone: Its antigen is as yet unknown.

Sequenced input: naive CD8+ T cells from PBMCs. V and J are TRBV10-2 and TRBJ2-1; no clear D. The source of this sequence is a man between 18 and 29 years old in good health. Some clones in this sample may be carry-over from other donors' samples. The CDR3 region has the DNA TGCGCCAGCAGTGAGGGTAGGAATGAGCAGTTCTTC. This translates into CASSEGRNEQFF.